A selection of T cell receptor beta chains follows, all from one sample in a study of T cell responses to AZD1222 COVID-19 vaccine. Produced via immunoSEQ multiplex PCR; TCRdb's table is partial and in-frame only. The sample includes roughly 87,000 clones, 75% to 90% of them seen just once. This specimen consisted of peripheral blood, obtained 28 days after the second AZD1222 dose. These TCRs come from an adult who received the AZD1222 COVID-19 vaccine. The CDR3 runs from the conserved cysteine through the conserved F or W. D genes are given only for firm matches. Clone size is not always given. Where it is, it says once, few, many or a class for expanded clones.

>-|TRBV2|-|TRBJ2-3
CASRGSGARVFSIPADTQYF
TGTGCCAGCAGAGGTTCCGGGGCCAGGGTTTTCTCCATTCCAGCAGATACGCAGTATTTT
>-|TRBV12-3/TRBV12-4|-|TRBJ2-1
CASSPLQGNEQFF
TGTGCCAGCAGTCCCCTACAGGGCAATGAGCAGTTCTTC
>-|TRBV4-1|-|TRBJ1-3
CASSQDYSNGNTIYF
TGCGCCAGCAGCCAGGACTACTCAAACGGAAACACCATATATTTT
>-|TRBV6-5|TRBD1|TRBJ1-2
CASRPPPGQGYGYTF
TGTGCCAGCAGACCTCCGCCGGGACAGGGGTATGGCTACACCTTC
>-|TRBV3-1/TRBV3-2|TRBD1|TRBJ1-2
CASSQGQGGDTF
TGTGCCAGCAGCCAAGGACAGGGAGGGGACACCTTC
>-|TRBV12-3/TRBV12-4|-|TRBJ1-5
CASSLASLQPQHF
TGTGCCAGCAGTTTAGCATCACTCCAGCCCCAGCATTTT
>-|TRBV19|TRBD1|TRBJ1-4
CASSPFPAGGNEKLFF
TGTGCCAGTAGCCCCTTCCCGGCAGGGGGAAATGAAAAACTGTTTTTT
>-|TRBV27|-|TRBJ1-1
CASSFIGASTEAFF
TGTGCCAGCAGTTTCATAGGGGCAAGCACTGAAGCTTTCTTT
>once|TRBV25-1|-|TRBJ1-4
CASSDSVEKLFF
TGTGCCAGCAGTGACTCGGTTGAAAAACTGTTTTTT
>-|TRBV29-1|-|TRBJ2-7
CSVVGPGYEQYF
TGCAGCGTTGTTGGCCCTGGGTACGAGCAGTACTTC
>-|TRBV25-1|-|TRBJ1-1
CASTADLGFGAFF
TGTGCCAGCACCGCGGATTTGGGTTTTGGGGCTTTCTTT
>-|TRBV5-1|-|TRBJ2-7
CASRNGDEQYF
TGCGCCAGCAGAAACGGTGACGAGCAGTACTTC
>-|TRBV15|-|TRBJ2-2
CATRGIGSRTGELFF
TGTGCCACCAGGGGGATAGGAAGTCGGACCGGGGAGCTGTTTTTT
>-|TRBV6-6|-|TRBJ1-5
CASSSSAPSQPQHF
TGTGCCAGCAGCTCCTCCGCCCCGAGTCAGCCCCAGCATTTT
>-|TRBV5-8|-|TRBJ1-1
CASSLLQENTEAFF
TGTGCCAGCAGCTTGCTACAGGAGAACACTGAAGCTTTCTTT
>-|TRBV7-2|-|TRBJ2-7
CASSAQGLSYEQYF
TGTGCCAGCAGCGCACAGGGTTTGTCCTACGAGCAGTACTTC
>-|TRBV5-1|TRBD1|TRBJ2-5
CASEGQLQTQYF
TGCGCCAGCGAGGGACAGTTACAGACCCAGTACTTC
>-|TRBV19|-|TRBJ1-2
CASSIGGGYTF
TGTGCCAGTAGTATAGGAGGTGGCTACACCTTC
>-|TRBV3-1/TRBV3-2|-|TRBJ2-3
CASSQSVVRVDTQYF
TGTGCCAGCAGCCAATCCGTCGTAAGGGTGGATACGCAGTATTTT
>-|TRBV10-3|-|TRBJ1-1
CAIRGQDTEAFF
TGTGCCATCAGGGGGCAGGACACTGAAGCTTTCTTT
>-|TRBV29-1|-|TRBJ2-3
CSVERGAGLPDTQYF
TGCAGCGTTGAACGAGGGGCAGGGCTTCCAGATACGCAGTATTTT
>once|TRBV6-4|TRBD1|TRBJ1-1
CASSDGTGATEAFF
TGTGCCAGCAGTGACGGGACAGGGGCCACTGAAGCTTTCTTT
>once|TRBV5-6|-|TRBJ1-2
CASSLVSVYGYTF
TGTGCCAGCAGCTTGGTATCCGTCTATGGCTACACCTTC
>-|TRBV11-2|-|TRBJ1-2
CASSPGRVYGYTF
TGTGCCAGCAGCCCCGGAAGGGTCTATGGCTACACCTTC
>-|TRBV30|TRBD1|TRBJ2-7
CAWDRGSSYEQYF
TGTGCCTGGGACAGGGGGAGCTCCTACGAGCAGTACTTC
>-|TRBV27|-|TRBJ1-2
CASSLGTGSYYGYTF
TGTGCCAGCAGTTTAGGCACCGGGTCATACTATGGCTACACCTTC
>-|TRBV29-1|-|TRBJ1-2
CSDRDSRGDGYTF
TGCAGCGACCGTGACTCGCGCGGAGATGGCTACACCTTC
>-|TRBV7-3|TRBD1|TRBJ1-1
CASSLQGAGGTEAFF
TGTGCCAGCAGCCTGCAGGGGGCTGGCGGCACTGAAGCTTTCTTT
>-|TRBV3-1/TRBV3-2|-|TRBJ1-2
CASSQVTGTPSGGYTF
TGTGCCAGCAGCCAAGTGACCGGGACCCCTTCGGGCGGCTACACCTTC
>-|TRBV5-1|-|TRBJ1-1
CASSKFPGGTTKNTEAFF
TGCGCCAGCAGCAAGTTTCCCGGGGGGACAACAAAGAACACTGAAGCTTTCTTT
>-|TRBV9|-|TRBJ2-1
CASSVGAGALNEQFF
TGTGCCAGCAGCGTAGGGGCGGGGGCCCTCAATGAGCAGTTCTTC
>-|TRBV5-1|TRBD2|TRBJ2-1
CASRLGLAGEVEQFF
TGCGCCAGCAGACTGGGACTAGCGGGGGAGGTTGAGCAGTTCTTC
>-|TRBV11-2|TRBD1|TRBJ2-1
CASSSGTGPYNEQFF
TGTGCCAGCAGCTCGGGGACAGGGCCCTACAATGAGCAGTTCTTC
>-|TRBV12-5|-|TRBJ1-3
CASGLGSGNTIYF
TGTGCTAGTGGTTTGGGGTCCGGAAACACCATATATTTT
>once|TRBV7-3|-|TRBJ2-1
CASSLYRSTNSYNEQFF
TGTGCCAGCAGCTTATACAGAAGTACTAACTCCTACAATGAGCAGTTCTTC
>-|TRBV12-3/TRBV12-4|-|TRBJ1-2
CASARGGLYGYTF
TGTGCCAGCGCGAGGGGGGGACTATATGGCTACACCTTC
>-|TRBV29-1|-|TRBJ1-1
CSVEGTAEAFF
TGCAGCGTTGAAGGGACAGCGGAAGCTTTCTTT
>-|TRBV10-3|TRBD2|TRBJ2-7
CAISDRATGTSGYEQYF
TGTGCCATCAGTGATCGCGCTACCGGGACTAGCGGCTACGAGCAGTACTTC
>-|TRBV27|-|TRBJ2-1
CASSLLGLSYNEQFF
TGTGCCAGCAGTTTATTAGGCCTCTCCTACAATGAGCAGTTCTTC
>-|TRBV4-3|-|TRBJ2-1
CASSQDGEWSYNEQFF
TGCGCCAGCAGCCAAGATGGTGAGTGGTCCTACAATGAGCAGTTCTTC
>-|TRBV7-6|-|TRBJ2-5
CASSLSAPGETQYF
TGTGCCAGCAGCTTATCAGCCCCTGGCGAGACCCAGTACTTC
>few|TRBV7-2|-|TRBJ1-4
CASSLTVSRRNEKLFF
TGTGCCAGCAGCCTAACTGTCTCAAGACGGAATGAAAAACTGTTTTTT
>-|TRBV6-2/TRBV6-3|-|TRBJ1-5
CASSYSLDSFQPQHF
TGTGCCAGCAGTTACTCTTTGGATTCTTTTCAGCCCCAGCATTTT
>-|TRBV2|TRBD1|TRBJ1-4
CASRRQGGTNEKLFF
TGTGCCAGTAGGAGACAGGGTGGGACTAATGAAAAACTGTTTTTT
>-|TRBV9|-|TRBJ1-1
CASSAYSVNTEAFF
TGTGCCAGCAGCGCCTATTCAGTGAACACTGAAGCTTTCTTT
>-|TRBV5-8|TRBD1|TRBJ2-4
CASSRPGQQNIQYF
TGTGCCAGCAGCCGACCGGGACAGCAAAACATTCAGTACTTC
>-|TRBV18|-|TRBJ1-1
CASSLSGAWENTEAFF
TGTGCCAGCTCACTTTCGGGGGCATGGGAGAACACTGAAGCTTTCTTT
>-|TRBV5-6|TRBD2|TRBJ2-5
CASSLASGGPQETQYF
TGTGCCAGCAGCTTGGCCAGCGGGGGCCCCCAAGAGACCCAGTACTTC
>-|TRBV19|TRBD1|TRBJ1-2
CASSPPGQLHYGYTF
TGTGCCAGTAGTCCACCGGGACAGCTTCACTATGGCTACACCTTC
>-|TRBV5-5|TRBD1|TRBJ1-4
CASSQDRRAGGSEKLFF
TGTGCCAGCAGCCAGGATAGGCGGGCAGGGGGCTCTGAAAAACTGTTTTTT
>-|TRBV19|-|TRBJ2-1
CASSLSRGLSEQFF
TGTGCCAGTAGTCTATCACGTGGTTTGAGTGAGCAGTTCTTC
>-|TRBV9|TRBD1|TRBJ1-6
CASSAGGQGGSPLHF
TGTGCCAGCAGCGCGGGGGGACAGGGTGGTTCACCCCTCCACTTT
>once|TRBV6-1|-|TRBJ1-2
CASSESWTNYGYTF
TGTGCCAGCAGTGAAAGCTGGACGAACTATGGCTACACCTTC
>-|TRBV10-3|-|TRBJ2-7
CAISRGYEQYF
TGTGCCATCAGCCGGGGGTACGAGCAGTACTTC